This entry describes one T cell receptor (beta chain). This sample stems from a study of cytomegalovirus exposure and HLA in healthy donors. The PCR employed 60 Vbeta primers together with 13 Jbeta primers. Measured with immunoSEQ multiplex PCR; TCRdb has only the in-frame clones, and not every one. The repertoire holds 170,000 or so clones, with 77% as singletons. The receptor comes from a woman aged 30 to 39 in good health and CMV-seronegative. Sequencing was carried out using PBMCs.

For the CDR3, the DNA is TGCGCCAGCAGTGAGACCACAGGGACCCAGCATTTT. This sequence encodes CASSETTGTQHF. This chain links TRBV10-2 with TRBJ1-5, with TRBD1 as a possible D gene (6 bases). Germline CDR1 and CDR2: WSHSY and SAAADI. Trimming shortened V by 2 bases and J by 11 bases, and 10 bases separated the two germline ends. The CDR3 spans 12 residues.